A single sample is the source of the 19 T cell receptor beta chains below, sequenced in a study of monozygotic twins with inflammatory bowel disease. TCRdb reprocessed the 5' RACE reads and keeps a single row for each CDR3 protein, giving no DNA. This sample carries approximately 150,000 distinct CDR3 sequences, with about 2.4% going to the ten biggest clones. The sequencing input was blood. The source of these receptors is a human donor with ulcerative colitis or Crohn's disease, or a healthy co-twin of an affected twin (not recorded which).

The V gene is TRBV7-3, the J gene TRBJ2-3; TCRdb outputs TRBD1, but without DNA this stays unchecked. This CDR3 has 14 residues. Germline loops: CDR1 SGHTA, CDR2 FQGTGA. This chain's CDR3 is CASSFSGRVDTQYF. Looking up the rest from reference TRBV7-3 and TRBJ2-3 gives the full variable domain: GAGVSQTPSNKVTEKGKYVELRCDPISGHTALYWYRQSLGQGPEFLIYFQGTGAADDSGLPNDRFFAVRPEGSVSTLKIQRTERGDSAVYLCASSFSGRVDTQYFGPGTRLTVL.

The rearrangement uses TRBV11-3 and TRBJ1-2; TCRdb's D call of TRBD1 is untestable without DNA. The CDR3 length is 14 residues. Germline V gene lookup returns CDR1 SGHNT and CDR2 YENEEA. The CDR3 is CASSFRSTGEDYTF. Together with reference TRBV11-3 and TRBJ1-2, the CDR3 gives the full variable domain: EAGVVQSPRYKIIEKKQPVAFWCNPISGHNTLYWYLQNLGQGPELLIRYENEEAVDDSQLPKDRFSAERLKGVDSTLKIQPAELGDSAVYLCASSFRSTGEDYTFGSGTRLTVV.

This chain uses TRBV28 with TRBJ2-1; there is no DNA to check the TCRdb D call of TRBD1. The CDR3 spans 14 residues. CDR1 is MDHEN, CDR2 SYDVKM, per germline. This CDR3 reads CASSLPGNYNKQFF.

This rearrangement joins TRBV28 to TRBJ2-4; absent DNA, TCRdb's TRBD1 call cannot be checked. This CDR3 comprises 13 residues. Germline V CDR1 and CDR2: MDHEN, SYDVKM. CDR3 loop: CASGTGFRNIQYF.

The rearrangement links TRBV5-6 to TRBJ2-4; TCRdb's assignment of TRBD1 cannot be checked, as there is no DNA. The CDR3 has 13 amino acids. Germline V lookup: CDR1 SGHDT, CDR2 YYEEEE. The CDR3 protein is CASGAGGVTIQYF.

The genes are TRBV9 and TRBJ2-5; TCRdb calls TRBD2, which cannot be checked without DNA. Germline CDR1 SGDLS, CDR2 YYNGEE. This CDR3 has 14 amino acids. The CDR3 protein is CASSVAIAEETQYF.

This chain connects TRBV7-9 to TRBJ1-6. The CDR3 length is 14 residues. Germline V gene data show CDR1 as SEHNR and CDR2 as FQNEAQ (reference sequence). CDR3 protein: CASSLVTADSPLHF.

V gene TRBV4-2 combines with J gene TRBJ2-1; TCRdb gives TRBD1 as the D gene, but with no DNA this cannot be confirmed. Germline values: CDR1 LGHNA, CDR2 YNFKEQ. The CDR3 totals 17 residues. This chain's CDR3 is CASSQDWGTVSRTEQFF.

The V call is TRBV12-3 or TRBV12-4, the J call TRBJ1-4; TCRdb selects TRBD1, and the lack of DNA leaves this call unchecked. The CDR3 is made up of 14 amino acids. CDR3 region: CASSPGTDYEKLFF.

This chain's CDR3 is CASSPTGTTTNEKLFF. This rearrangement joins TRBV18 to TRBJ1-4; TCRdb calls TRBD1, which cannot be checked without DNA. This CDR3 spans 16 amino acids. Germline values: CDR1 KGHSH, CDR2 LQKENI.

The genes are TRBV28 and TRBJ1-2; TCRdb selects TRBD1, and the lack of DNA leaves this call unchecked. CDR3 size: 15 residues. Germline assignment: CDR1 MDHEN and CDR2 SYDVKM. CDR3 sequence reads: CASSFIMTGGNGYTF.

The genes are TRBV20-1 and TRBJ2-1; TCRdb lists TRBD1, though no DNA is available to test this call. This CDR3 comprises 16 residues. Germline V gene lookup returns CDR1 DFQATT and CDR2 SNEGSKA (reference sequence). CDR3 amino acids: CSACPPGVGFADEQFF.

The chain joins TRBV5-1 to TRBJ2-7; TCRdb designates TRBD1, a call that cannot be tested without DNA. Germline CDR1 is SGHRS and CDR2 is YFSETQ. The CDR3 sequence is 14 residues long. The CDR3 sequence is CASSAQGGSYEQYF.

The chain is built from TRBV7-9 and TRBJ1-6; TCRdb designates TRBD1, a call that cannot be tested without DNA. The CDR3 sequence is 15 residues long. Germline CDR1 reads SEHNR; CDR2 reads FQNEAQ (reference sequence). The CDR3 spells CASSSTGGTYESLHF. The full variable domain, rest sourced from reference TRBV7-9 and TRBJ1-6, is DTGVSQNPRHKITKRGQNVTFRCDPISEHNRLYWYRQTLGQGPEFLTYFQNEAQLEKSRLLSDRFSAERPKGSFSTLEIQRTEQGDSAMYLCASSSTGGTYESLHFGNGTRLTVT.

This chain links TRBV20-1 with TRBJ1-1; TCRdb outputs TRBD1, but without DNA this stays unchecked. The length of the CDR3 is 17 residues. The germline V gene encodes CDR1 DFQATT and CDR2 SNEGSKA (reference sequence). The CDR3 region is CSARDRRLGQMDTEAFF.

The CDR3 sequence: CASSQGAPSTDTQYF. V usage is TRBV12-3 or TRBV12-4 and J usage is TRBJ2-3; TCRdb's D call, TRBD1, is unchecked because there is no DNA. This CDR3 is 15 amino acids long.

The chain is built from TRBV15 and TRBJ2-3. CDR1 is LNHNV, CDR2 YYDKDF, per germline (reference sequence). The CDR3 spans 14 residues. The CDR3 sequence: CATSRQNLGDTQYF.

The genes are TRBV7-2 and TRBJ2-5. Germline V gene lookup returns CDR1 SGHTA and CDR2 FQGNSA. The CDR3 has 15 amino acids. The CDR3: CASSPGSISQETQYF.

The V and J genes are TRBV3-1 and TRBJ2-7; TCRdb outputs TRBD1, but without DNA this stays unchecked. The CDR3 is made up of 16 amino acids. The germline gives CDR1 LGHDT, CDR2 YNNKEL (reference sequence). The CDR3 loop is CASSQVGAYREREQYF.